The entry below gives a single T cell receptor (beta chain) sequence along with its context. This specimen comes from a study of graft-versus-host responses after intestinal transplantation. Libraries were prepared by immunoSEQ multiplex PCR; TCRdb keeps only in-frame clonotypes and omits some of them. This table holds about 100,000 clones, 75% to 95% found once. This receptor was identified in a human patient who received an intestinal transplant, so some T cells may come from the graft donor. The sample consisted of PBMCs, taken about 450 days after intestinal transplant.

The CDR3 DNA follows: TGTGCCAGCAGCGCGACTAGCGGGGGGGGCTCCTACAATGAGCAGTTCTTC. This translates into CASSATSGGGSYNEQFF. The chain employs TRBV5-8 and TRBJ2-1, with 14 bases that match TRBD2. Germline lookup yields CDR1 SGHTS and CDR2 YDEGEE. V was clipped by 4 bases and J by 0 bases; unmatched bases: 3. The CDR3 spans 17 residues.